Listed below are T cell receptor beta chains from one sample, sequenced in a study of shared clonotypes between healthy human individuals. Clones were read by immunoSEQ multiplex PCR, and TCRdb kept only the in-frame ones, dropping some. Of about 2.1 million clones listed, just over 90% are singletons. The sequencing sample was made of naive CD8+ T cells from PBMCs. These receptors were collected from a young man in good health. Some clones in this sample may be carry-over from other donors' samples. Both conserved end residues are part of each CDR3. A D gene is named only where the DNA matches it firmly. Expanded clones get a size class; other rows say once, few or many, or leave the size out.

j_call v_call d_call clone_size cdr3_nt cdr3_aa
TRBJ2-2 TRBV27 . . TGTGCCAGCACTATCAGGGGGGCAACCGGGGAGCTGTTTTTT CASTIRGATGELFF
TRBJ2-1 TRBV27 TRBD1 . TGTGCCAGCAGTTTGGGACAGGGCTTAAATGAGCAGTTCTTC CASSLGQGLNEQFF
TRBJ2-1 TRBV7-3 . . TGTGCCAGCAGCTTACCCGGATCCACCTGGGGCTACAATGAGCAGTTCTTC CASSLPGSTWGYNEQFF
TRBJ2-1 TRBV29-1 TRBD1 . TGCAGCGTTTGGACAGGGCTAAGCTCCTACAATGAGCAGTTCTTC CSVWTGLSSYNEQFF
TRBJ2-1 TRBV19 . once TGTGCCACGTCCCCCTCGAAGGATATTCAGTTCTTC CATSPSKDIQFF
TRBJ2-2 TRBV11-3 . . TGTGCCAGCAGCTCTGACAATGATTGGCCACGCACCGGGGAGCTGTTTTTT CASSSDNDWPRTGELFF
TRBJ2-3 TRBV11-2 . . TGTGCCAGCTCCCCAAGAGATACGCAGTATTTT CASSPRDTQYF
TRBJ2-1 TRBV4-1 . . TGCGCCAGCAGCCAGAAGCCGGGGGCGTACAATGAGCAGTTCTTC CASSQKPGAYNEQFF
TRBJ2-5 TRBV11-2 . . TGTGCCAGCAGCCTAGGTCGAGAGACCCAGTACTTC CASSLGRETQYF
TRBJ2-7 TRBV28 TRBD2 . TGTGCCAGCAGTTTAGGGACTAGCGGGGGACTTTACGAGCAGTACTTC CASSLGTSGGLYEQYF
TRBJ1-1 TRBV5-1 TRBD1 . TGCGCCAGCAGCTTTGCAGGGGGCCCAGGGAACACTGAAGCTTTCTTT CASSFAGGPGNTEAFF
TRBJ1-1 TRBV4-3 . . TGCGCCAGCAGCCAAGAGTCGACAGAAGAAAACACTGAAGCTTTCTTT CASSQESTEENTEAFF
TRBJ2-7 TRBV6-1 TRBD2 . TGTGCCAGCAGGGGGGGACTAGCGGGAGGGCACGAGCAGTACTTC CASRGGLAGGHEQYF
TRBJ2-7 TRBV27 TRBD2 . TGTGCCAGCGGGGCTAGCGGGAGTTTTTACGAGCAGTACTTC CASGASGSFYEQYF
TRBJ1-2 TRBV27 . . TGTGCCAGCAGGGCGTTGATGGGAGGCGGTGGCTACACCTTC CASRALMGGGGYTF
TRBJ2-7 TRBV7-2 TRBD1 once TGTGCCAGCAGTTCCCGGGACAGGGGTCCCTACGAGCAGTACTTC CASSSRDRGPYEQYF
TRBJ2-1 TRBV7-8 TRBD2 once TGTGCCAGCAGCTTAGGGGCGGGAGGGCCTGGAAATGAGCAGTTCTTC CASSLGAGGPGNEQFF
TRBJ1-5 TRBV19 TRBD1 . TGTGCCAGTAGACAGGGGTTAGGGAGCAATCAGCCCCAGCATTTT CASRQGLGSNQPQHF
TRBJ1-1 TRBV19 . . TGTGCCAGTAGTAAGCCAGGTATGGACACTGAAGCTTTCTTT CASSKPGMDTEAFF
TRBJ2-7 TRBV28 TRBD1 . TGTGCCAGCAGGAAGGACAGGGGACCCTCGGGAGAGCAGTACTTC CASRKDRGPSGEQYF
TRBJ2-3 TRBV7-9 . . TGTGCCAGCAGCTCCCCCAACACAGATACGCAGTATTTT CASSSPNTDTQYF
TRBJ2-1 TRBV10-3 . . TGTGCCACAACAGGACAGACACCCTACAATGAGCAGTTCTTC CATTGQTPYNEQFF
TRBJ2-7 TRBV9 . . TGTGCCAGCAGCGCGGGGGCAGGGCCCTACGAGCAGTACTTC CASSAGAGPYEQYF
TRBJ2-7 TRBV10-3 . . TGTGCCCCCGGGGCCTACGAGCAGTACTTC CAPGAYEQYF
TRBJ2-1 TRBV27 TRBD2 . TGTGCCAGCAGTCAACTAGCGGGAGGATACAATGAGCAGTTCTTC CASSQLAGGYNEQFF
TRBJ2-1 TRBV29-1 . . TGCAGCGCCCGAAACCGGGACTCCCCGGTCCCTGAGCAGTTCTTC CSARNRDSPVPEQFF
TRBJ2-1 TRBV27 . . TGTGCCAGCAGTTTATCCGGGAGCCCCTACAATGAGCAGTTCTTC CASSLSGSPYNEQFF
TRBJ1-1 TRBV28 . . TGTGCCAGCACCTCAATGGGGGGGGTTAGTGAAGCTTTCTTT CASTSMGGVSEAFF
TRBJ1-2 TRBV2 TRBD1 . TGTGCCAGCAGTGGATGGGACAGTAACCGTCAAGGCTACACCTTC CASSGWDSNRQGYTF
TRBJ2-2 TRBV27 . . TGTGCCAGCAGTCCACAGACCCTCAGGGAGTCCGGGGAGCTGTTTTTT CASSPQTLRESGELFF
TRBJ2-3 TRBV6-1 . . TGTGCCAGCAGTGACTCGGCACGAAGCACAGATACGCAGTATTTT CASSDSARSTDTQYF
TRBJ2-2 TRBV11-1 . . TGTGCCAGCAGCTTAATCCAGAACACCGGGGAGCTGTTTTTT CASSLIQNTGELFF
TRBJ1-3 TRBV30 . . TGTGCCGGGATTGGAACGGGGGCGTACGGAAACACCATATATTTT CAGIGTGAYGNTIYF
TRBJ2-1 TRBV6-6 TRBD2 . TGTGCCACCACTGTGGCTAGCGGGACCTCCTACAATGAGCAGTTCTTC CATTVASGTSYNEQFF
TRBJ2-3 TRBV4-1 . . TGCGCCAGCAGCCAAGATCCGGGTACAGATACGCAGTATTTT CASSQDPGTDTQYF
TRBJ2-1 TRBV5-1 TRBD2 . TGCGCCAGCAGCCCGGAGGGACTAGCCTTCAATGAGCAGTTCTTC CASSPEGLAFNEQFF
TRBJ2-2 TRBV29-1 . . TGCAGCGTTGACGGCGGAACCGGGGAGCTGTTTTTT CSVDGGTGELFF
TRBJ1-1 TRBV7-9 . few TGTGCCAGCAGCTTCCCGGCAGAGTCCACTGAAGCTTTCTTT CASSFPAESTEAFF
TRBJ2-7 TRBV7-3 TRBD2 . TGTGCCAGCAGCTTTGGCGGGGGACGAGACGAGCAGTACTTC CASSFGGGRDEQYF
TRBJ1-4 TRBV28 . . TGTGCCAGCAGTTTTGAGGGAAAAGCGGATAATGAAAAACTGTTTTTT CASSFEGKADNEKLFF
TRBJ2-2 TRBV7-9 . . TGTGCCAGCAGCTTAGCGCGGGCGGGCCTCAACACCGGGGAGCTGTTTTTT CASSLARAGLNTGELFF
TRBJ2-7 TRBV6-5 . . TGTGCCAGCAGTTACTCGATGGCCCAGAGCTACGAGCAGTACTTC CASSYSMAQSYEQYF
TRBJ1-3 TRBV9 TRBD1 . TGTGCCAGCAGCGCAAACAGGGGTAGCCCTGGAAACACCATATATTTT CASSANRGSPGNTIYF
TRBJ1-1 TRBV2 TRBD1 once TGTGCCAGCAGTCTGGGACAGGGGGCTAGGACTGAAGCTTTCTTT CASSLGQGARTEAFF
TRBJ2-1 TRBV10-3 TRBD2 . TGTGCCATCAGTGAGCGGGCTAGCGGGAGTGGCAACAATGAGCAGTTCTTC CAISERASGSGNNEQFF
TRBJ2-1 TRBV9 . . TGTGCCAGCAGCGTTACCGCTCCCGGGACTTCCTACAATGAGCAGTTCTTC CASSVTAPGTSYNEQFF
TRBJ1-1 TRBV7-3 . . TGTGCCAGCAGCTTATTGAGAGGGGAGGGTGGAGGGACTGAAGCTTTCTTT CASSLLRGEGGGTEAFF
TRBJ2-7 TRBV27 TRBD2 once TGTGCCAGCAGTCCGGGAGGCATTGGGGTCTACGAGCAGTACTTC CASSPGGIGVYEQYF
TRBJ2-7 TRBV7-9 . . TGTGCCAGCAGCTTAGGGGGTGTCGACGAGCAGTACTTC CASSLGGVDEQYF
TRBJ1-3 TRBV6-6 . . TGTGCCAGCTCAGCTTACTTCTCTGGAAACACCATATATTTT CASSAYFSGNTIYF
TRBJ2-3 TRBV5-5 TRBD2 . TGTGCCAGCAGCTCAGGACTAGCGGGGACAGATACGCAGTATTTT CASSSGLAGTDTQYF